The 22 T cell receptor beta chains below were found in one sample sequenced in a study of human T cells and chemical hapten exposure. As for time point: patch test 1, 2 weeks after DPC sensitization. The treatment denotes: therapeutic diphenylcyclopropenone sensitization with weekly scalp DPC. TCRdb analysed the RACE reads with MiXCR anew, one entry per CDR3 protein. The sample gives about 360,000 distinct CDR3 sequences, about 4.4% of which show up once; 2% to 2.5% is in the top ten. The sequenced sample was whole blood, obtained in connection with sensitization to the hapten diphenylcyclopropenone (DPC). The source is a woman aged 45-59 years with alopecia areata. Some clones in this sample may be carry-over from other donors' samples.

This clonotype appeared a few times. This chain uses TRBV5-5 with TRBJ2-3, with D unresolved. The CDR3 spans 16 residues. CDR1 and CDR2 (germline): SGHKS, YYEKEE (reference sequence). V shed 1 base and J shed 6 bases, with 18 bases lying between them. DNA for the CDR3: TGTGCCAGCAGCTTGACTCCAAGTGACTCAGGCGATACGCAGTATTTT. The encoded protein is CASSLTPSDSGDTQYF.

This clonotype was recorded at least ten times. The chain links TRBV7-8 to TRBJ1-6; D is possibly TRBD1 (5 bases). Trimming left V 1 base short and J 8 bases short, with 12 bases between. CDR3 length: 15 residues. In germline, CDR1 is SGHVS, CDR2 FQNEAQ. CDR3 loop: CASSLGPGSHSPLHF. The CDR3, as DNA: TGTGCCAGCAGCTTAGGTCCAGGGTCGCATTCACCCCTCCACTTT.

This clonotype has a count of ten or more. Here the CDR3 reads CASSRTRLSGSETQYF. The CDR3 bases are TGTGCCAGCAGCCGTACCAGGTTAAGTGGGTCAGAGACCCAGTACTTC. This chain links TRBV28 with TRBJ2-5; no clear D. This CDR3 has 16 residues. From germline, CDR1 is MDHEN and CDR2 SYDVKM. Trimming removed 6 bases from V and 4 bases from J, with 21 bases in between.

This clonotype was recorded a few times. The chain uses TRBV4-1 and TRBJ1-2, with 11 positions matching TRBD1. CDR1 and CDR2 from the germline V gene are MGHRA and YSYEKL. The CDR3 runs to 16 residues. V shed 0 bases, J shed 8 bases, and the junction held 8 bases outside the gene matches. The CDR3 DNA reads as TGCGCCAGCAGCCAAGAGATAGGACAGGGGGCAAAGGGCTACACCTTC. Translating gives CASSQEIGQGAKGYTF.

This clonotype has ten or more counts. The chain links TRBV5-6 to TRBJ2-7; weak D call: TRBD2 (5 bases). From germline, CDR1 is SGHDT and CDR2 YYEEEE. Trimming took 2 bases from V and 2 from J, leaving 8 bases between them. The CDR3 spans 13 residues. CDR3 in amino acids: CASSFGEPYEQYF. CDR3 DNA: TGTGCCAGCAGCTTCGGGGAGCCCTACGAGCAGTACTTC.

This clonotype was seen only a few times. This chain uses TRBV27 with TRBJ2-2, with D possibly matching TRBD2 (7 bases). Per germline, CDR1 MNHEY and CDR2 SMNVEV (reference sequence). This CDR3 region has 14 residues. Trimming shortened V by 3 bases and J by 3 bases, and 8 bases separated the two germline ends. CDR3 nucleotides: TGTGCCAGCAGTTTGGGGGGGCACACCGGGGAGCTGTTTTTT. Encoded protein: CASSLGGHTGELFF.

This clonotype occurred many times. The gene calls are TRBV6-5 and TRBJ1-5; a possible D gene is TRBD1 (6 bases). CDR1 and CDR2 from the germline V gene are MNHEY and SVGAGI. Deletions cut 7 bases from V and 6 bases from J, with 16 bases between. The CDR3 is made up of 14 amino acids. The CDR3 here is CASKDRKTSQPQHF. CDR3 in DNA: TGTGCCAGCAAAGACAGGAAAACGAGTCAGCCCCAGCATTTT.

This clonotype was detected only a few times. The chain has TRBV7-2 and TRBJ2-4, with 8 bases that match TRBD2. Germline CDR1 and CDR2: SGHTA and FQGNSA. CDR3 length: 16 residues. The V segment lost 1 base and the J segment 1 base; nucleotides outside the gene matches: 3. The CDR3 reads CASSLVSSGAKNIQYF. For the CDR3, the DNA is TGTGCCAGCAGCTTAGTGTCTAGCGGGGCCAAAAACATTCAGTACTTC.

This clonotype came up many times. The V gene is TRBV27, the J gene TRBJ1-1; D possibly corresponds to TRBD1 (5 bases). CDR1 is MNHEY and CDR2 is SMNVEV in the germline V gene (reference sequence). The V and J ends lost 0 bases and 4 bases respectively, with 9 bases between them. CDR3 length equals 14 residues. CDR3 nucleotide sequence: TGTGCCAGCAGTTTATCGGGGGGTGGCACTGAAGCTTTCTTT. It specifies CASSLSGGGTEAFF.

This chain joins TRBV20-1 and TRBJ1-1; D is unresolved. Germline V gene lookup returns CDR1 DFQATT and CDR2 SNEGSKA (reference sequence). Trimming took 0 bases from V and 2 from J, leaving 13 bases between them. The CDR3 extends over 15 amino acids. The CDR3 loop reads CSARDGPPFNTEAFF. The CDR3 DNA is TGCAGTGCTAGAGACGGGCCTCCCTTTAACACTGAAGCTTTCTTT.

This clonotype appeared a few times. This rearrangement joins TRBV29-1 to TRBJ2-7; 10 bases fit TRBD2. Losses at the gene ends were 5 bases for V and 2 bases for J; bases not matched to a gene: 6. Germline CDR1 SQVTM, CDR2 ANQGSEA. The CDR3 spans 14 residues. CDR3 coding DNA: TGCAGCGTTATGGGAGCGGGAGGGACCTACGAGCAGTACTTC. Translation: CSVMGAGGTYEQYF.

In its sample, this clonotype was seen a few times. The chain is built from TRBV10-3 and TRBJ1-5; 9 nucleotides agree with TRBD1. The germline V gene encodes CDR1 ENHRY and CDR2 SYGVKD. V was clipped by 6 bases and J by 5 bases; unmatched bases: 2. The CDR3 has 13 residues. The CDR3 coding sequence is TGTGCCATCAGCCGGACAGGGGATCAGCCCCAGCATTTT. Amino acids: CAISRTGDQPQHF.

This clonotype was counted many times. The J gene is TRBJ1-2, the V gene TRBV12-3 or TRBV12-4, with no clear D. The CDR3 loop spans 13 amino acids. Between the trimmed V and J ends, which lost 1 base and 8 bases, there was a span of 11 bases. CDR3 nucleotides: TGTGCCAGCAGTTTAGGGGCCAGCTTAGGCTACACCTTC. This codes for CASSLGASLGYTF.

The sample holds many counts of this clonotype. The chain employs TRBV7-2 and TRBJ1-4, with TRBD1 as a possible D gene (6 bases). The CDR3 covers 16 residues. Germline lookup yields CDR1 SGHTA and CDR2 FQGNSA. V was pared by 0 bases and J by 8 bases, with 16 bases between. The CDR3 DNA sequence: TGTGCCAGCAGCTTAGCGCTGGGGTCCCAGGGGGAAAAACTGTTTTTT. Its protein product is CASSLALGSQGEKLFF.

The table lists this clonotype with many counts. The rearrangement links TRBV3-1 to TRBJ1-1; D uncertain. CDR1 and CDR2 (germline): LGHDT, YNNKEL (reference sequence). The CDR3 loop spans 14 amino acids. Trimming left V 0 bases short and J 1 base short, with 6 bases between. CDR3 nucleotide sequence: TGTGCCAGCAGCCAAGATACCCCGAACACTGAAGCTTTCTTT. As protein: CASSQDTPNTEAFF.

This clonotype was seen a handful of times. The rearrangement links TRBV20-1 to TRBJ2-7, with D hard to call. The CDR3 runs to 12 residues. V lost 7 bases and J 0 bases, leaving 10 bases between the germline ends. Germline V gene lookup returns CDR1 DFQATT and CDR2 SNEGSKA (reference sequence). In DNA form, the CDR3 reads TGCAGTGTAGGGCGGTCCTCCTACGAGCAGTACTTC. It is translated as CSVGRSSYEQYF.

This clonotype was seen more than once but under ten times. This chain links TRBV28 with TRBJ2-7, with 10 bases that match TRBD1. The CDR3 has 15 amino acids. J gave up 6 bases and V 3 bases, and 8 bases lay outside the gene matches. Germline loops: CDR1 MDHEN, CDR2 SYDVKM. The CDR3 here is CASSFGATGGPEQYF. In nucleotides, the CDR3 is TGTGCCAGCAGTTTCGGTGCGACAGGGGGCCCCGAGCAGTACTTC.

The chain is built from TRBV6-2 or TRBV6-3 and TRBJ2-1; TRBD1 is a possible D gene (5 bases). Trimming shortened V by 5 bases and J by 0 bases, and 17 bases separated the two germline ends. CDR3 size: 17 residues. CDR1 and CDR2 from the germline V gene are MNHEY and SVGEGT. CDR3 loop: CASSTLRQISSYNEQFF. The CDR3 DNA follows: TGTGCCAGCAGTACCCTTAGACAGATTAGCTCCTACAATGAGCAGTTCTTC.

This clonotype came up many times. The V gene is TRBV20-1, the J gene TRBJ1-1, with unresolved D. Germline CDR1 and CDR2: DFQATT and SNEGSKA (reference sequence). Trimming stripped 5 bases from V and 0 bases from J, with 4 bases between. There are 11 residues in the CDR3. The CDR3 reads CSAPMNTEAFF. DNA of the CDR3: TGCAGTGCTCCGATGAACACTGAAGCTTTCTTT.

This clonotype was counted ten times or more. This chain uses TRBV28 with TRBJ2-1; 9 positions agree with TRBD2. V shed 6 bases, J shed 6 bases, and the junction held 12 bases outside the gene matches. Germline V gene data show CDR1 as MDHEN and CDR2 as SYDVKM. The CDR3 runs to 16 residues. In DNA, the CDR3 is TGTGCCAGCAGCCCGCTCCCGGGACTAGCAACCAATGAGCAGTTCTTC. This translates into CASSPLPGLATNEQFF.

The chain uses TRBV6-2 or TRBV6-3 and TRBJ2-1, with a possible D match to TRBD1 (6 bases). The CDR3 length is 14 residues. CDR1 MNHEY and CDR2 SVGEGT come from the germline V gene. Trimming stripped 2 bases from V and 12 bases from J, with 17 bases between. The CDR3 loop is CASSYTLFPGVQFF. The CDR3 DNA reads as TGTGCCAGCAGTTACACGCTCTTTCCAGGGGTGCAGTTCTTC.

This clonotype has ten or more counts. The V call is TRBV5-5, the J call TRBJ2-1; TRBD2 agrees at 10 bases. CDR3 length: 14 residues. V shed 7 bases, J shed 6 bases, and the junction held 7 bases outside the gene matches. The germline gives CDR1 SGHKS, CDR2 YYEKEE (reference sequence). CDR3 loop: CASWRASGGNEQFF. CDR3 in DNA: TGTGCCAGCTGGCGGGCTAGCGGGGGCAATGAGCAGTTCTTC.